This TCR beta chain was obtained from a study of blood T cell repertoires in COVID-19. Study background: Donors in the United States, Italy and Spain gave samples during acute or convalescent COVID-19. T cells, B-cell-depleted T cells, or PBMCs provided the cDNA or gDNA that served as material.

In the authors' workflow: The authors estimated nucleated cell counts from reference gene primer amplification. Libraries were prepared by immunoSEQ multiplex PCR; TCRdb keeps only in-frame clonotypes and omits some of them. That table is the source of V, J and clone size, and D and trimming were worked out from the DNA. The table includes some 250,000 clones, roughly 80% detected once. CDR1 and CDR2 from the germline V gene are SGHTS and YDEGEE. Trimming removed 6 bases from V and 3 bases from J; junction bases left unmatched: 9. CDR3 length: 15 amino acids. The chain has TRBV5-8 and TRBJ2-1; TRBD2 agrees at 7 bases. This receptor was obtained from a young woman with acute or convalescent COVID-19. Material: peripheral blood. The CDR3, as DNA: TGTGCCAGCAACCCGGGACTAACTAGCTACAATGAGCAGTTCTTC. Its translation is CASNPGLTSYNEQFF. Using reference TRBV5-8 and TRBJ2-1 for the parts outside the CDR3, the full variable domain is EAGVTQSPTHLIKTRGQQATLRCSPISGHTSVYWYQQALGLGLQFLLWYDEGEERNRGNFPPRFSGRQFPNYSSELNVNALELEDSALYLCASNPGLTSYNEQFFGPGTRLTVL.